These 23 T cell receptor beta chains originate from one sample sequenced in a study of cytomegalovirus exposure and HLA in healthy donors (dated by TCRdb to between 2016 and 2019). Library generation was performed with the immunoSEQ multiplex PCR assay. For the multiplex PCR, a mixture combining 60 forward primers for TCR Vbeta segments and 13 reverse primers for TCR Jbeta segments was used. TCRdb carries this immuneACCESS record with in-frame sequences only. Its versions omit some clonotypes, under half of them owing to an unresolved V gene in the studies checked, with the rest unexplained. A total of 140,000 to 150,000 clones appear in this sample, just under 85% of them only once. The top ten hold over 9.5% of the sample. What was sequenced was PBMCs. All receptors derive from a woman aged 55-70 years in good health and CMV-seropositive.

V is TRBV5-1 and J is TRBJ2-3; 9 positions match TRBD2. The V gene's germline CDR1 is SGHRS and CDR2 YFSETQ. The junction had 15 bases not matched to a gene; V was cut back by 4 bases and J by 6 bases. The CDR3 extends over 17 amino acids. The CDR3 sequence is CASSLRTVGLAMDTQYF. CDR3 nucleotide sequence: TGCGCCAGCAGCCTCCGGACAGTTGGACTAGCGATGGATACGCAGTATTTT.

This clone has just a few counts. The chain links TRBV5-4 to TRBJ1-1; D is perhaps TRBD1 (5 bases). V was clipped by 4 bases and J by 9 bases, with 16 bases between them. Germline CDR1 reads SGHNT; CDR2 reads YYREEE (reference sequence). The CDR3 length is 13 residues. This chain's CDR3 is CASSPKTAGQAFF. The CDR3 region has the DNA TGTGCCAGCAGCCCCAAGACCGCAGGGCAAGCTTTCTTT.

This chain connects TRBV28 to TRBJ1-2, with 8 bases lining up with TRBD1. With 4 bases clipped from V and 8 bases from J, the junction kept 12 bases outside the gene matches. This CDR3 is 15 amino acids long. Germline-derived CDR1 and CDR2 are MDHEN and SYDVKM. CDR3 loop: CASSSAPGQAWGYTF. CDR3 in DNA: TGTGCCAGCAGTTCGGCCCCGGGACAGGCCTGGGGCTACACCTTC.

The CDR3 loop reads CASSQVLGSGSLAKNIQYF. In DNA, the CDR3 is TGCGCCAGCAGCCAAGTACTCGGAAGCGGGAGCTTAGCCAAAAACATTCAGTACTTC. The chain combines TRBV4-3 with TRBJ2-4; TRBD2 agrees at 8 bases. V lost 1 base, J lost 0 bases, and 11 bases stayed unmatched. The CDR3 is 19 residues long. CDR1 and CDR2 (germline): LGHNA, YSLEER.

The rearrangement links TRBV28 to TRBJ1-2; D uncertain. The CDR3 loop spans 15 amino acids. Trimming removed 5 bases from V and 4 bases from J, with 17 bases in between. Germline V gives CDR1 MDHEN, CDR2 SYDVKM. The chain's CDR3 is CASSPWPSTTYGYTF. DNA for the CDR3: TGTGCCAGCAGTCCATGGCCCTCCACTACCTATGGCTACACCTTC.

This chain links TRBV12-2 with TRBJ1-6. TRBV12-2 is recorded as a pseudogene. This CDR3 has 14 residues. The CDR3 reads CASRSGGTHSPLHF. CDR3 DNA: TGTGCAAGTCGCTCCGGGGGGACACATTCACCCCTCCACTTT.

The rearrangement joins TRBV19 to TRBJ1-1; D gene ambiguous. This CDR3 has 13 amino acids. Germline loops: CDR1 LNHDA, CDR2 SQIVND (reference sequence). Deletions cut 3 bases from V and 3 bases from J, with 8 bases between. Here the CDR3 DNA reads TGTGCCAGTAGTATGAGTGTTTACACTGAAGCTTTCTTT. Translated, it gives CASSMSVYTEAFF.

CDR3 sequence (DNA): TGTGCCAGCAGCTTAGATCGAGTAGGACAGGCCGACACCGGGGAGCTGTTTTTT. Its translation is CASSLDRVGQADTGELFF. The rearrangement links TRBV11-3 to TRBJ2-2, with 7 bases lining up with TRBD1. Germline V lookup: CDR1 SGHNT, CDR2 YENEEA. Trimming cost V 0 bases and J 3 bases; bases outside gene matches: 10. The CDR3 is 18 residues long.

The chain is built from TRBV4-3 and TRBJ2-7; 7 bases are a match to TRBD2. The CDR3 length is 17 residues. The V and J ends lost 2 bases and 0 bases, in that order; junction bases with no gene match: 10. Germline values: CDR1 LGHNA, CDR2 YSLEER. DNA of the CDR3: TGCGCCAGCAGCCAACAAGGGTGGGGGGGGAGCTCCTACGAGCAGTACTTC. It encodes CASSQQGWGGSSYEQYF.

This chain connects TRBV11-2 to TRBJ2-7; 8 nucleotides line up with TRBD2. V shed 5 bases and J 3 bases; nucleotides not matched to a gene: 18. The V gene's germline CDR1 is SGHAT and CDR2 FQNNGV. CDR3 size: 18 residues. CDR3 protein: CASSPGLLAGMKHYEQYF. DNA of the CDR3: TGTGCCAGCAGCCCCGGTTTGCTAGCGGGTATGAAACACTACGAGCAGTACTTC.

As to this clone: Germline and junction disagree at one end, which may indicate a read error. The chain uses TRBV7-7 and TRBJ2-7, with D maybe TRBD1 (6 bases). The length of the CDR3 is 14 residues. Looked up from germline, CDR1 is SSHAT and CDR2 is FNYEAQ (reference sequence). CDR3 nucleotides: TGTGCTAGCAGCTTAGAATTGGCAGGGGCCGAGCAGTACTTC. It yields the protein CASSLELAGAEQYF.

A single count supports this clone. V is TRBV5-1 and J is TRBJ2-5, with 9 bases aligning to TRBD2. CDR3 length: 14 residues. V trimming: 4 bases; J trimming: 3 bases; junction bases outside the gene matches: 4. Germline V gives CDR1 SGHRS, CDR2 YFSETQ. CDR3 residues: CASSPRTSEETQYF. The CDR3, as DNA: TGCGCCAGCAGCCCTAGGACTAGCGAAGAGACCCAGTACTTC.

The chain carries TRBV28 and TRBJ2-2; the D gene is possibly TRBD1 (6 bases). CDR1 MDHEN and CDR2 SYDVKM come from the germline V gene. The CDR3 runs 13 residues. V lost 6 bases to trimming and J lost 2 bases, with 7 bases between them. The CDR3 DNA reads TGTGCCAGCAGGGACAGCAACACCGGGGAGCTGTTTTTT. Protein product: CASRDSNTGELFF.

This clone was detected once. The rearrangement links TRBV5-1 to TRBJ2-5, with D possibly matching TRBD2 (5 bases). V was shortened by 3 bases and J by 1 base, with 7 bases between the two germline ends. The CDR3 loop spans 13 amino acids. Germline values: CDR1 SGHRS, CDR2 YFSETQ. CDR3 loop: CASSSGSQETQYF. The CDR3 DNA follows: TGCGCCAGCAGCTCGGGGAGCCAAGAGACCCAGTACTTC.

The V call is TRBV2, the J call TRBJ1-3; 11 nucleotides match TRBD1. Trimming cost V 8 bases and J 1 base; bases outside gene matches: 1. The CDR3 totals 14 residues. Germline CDR1 is SNHLY and CDR2 is FYNNEI. CDR3: CASRDRGSGNTIYF. The DNA of the CDR3 is TGTGCCAGCCGGGACAGGGGGTCTGGAAACACCATATATTTT. The full variable domain, with the rest looked up from reference TRBV2 and TRBJ1-3, is EPEVTQTPSHQVTQMGQEVILRCVPISNHLYFYWYRQILGQKVEFLVSFYNNEISEKSEIFDDQFSVERPDGSNFTLKIRSTKLEDSAMYFCASRDRGSGNTIYFGEGSWLTVV.

This clone has a handful of counts. The gene calls are TRBV2 and TRBJ2-7; D uncertain. V shed 4 bases and J shed 1 base, with 11 bases lying between them. Germline V lookup: CDR1 SNHLY, CDR2 FYNNEI. The CDR3 has 14 amino acids. The CDR3 DNA follows: TGTGCCAGCAGTGCCTTTGGCAGGTCCTACGAGCAGTACTTC. This gives the protein CASSAFGRSYEQYF. Variable domain in full (rest from reference TRBV2 and TRBJ2-7): EPEVTQTPSHQVTQMGQEVILRCVPISNHLYFYWYRQILGQKVEFLVSFYNNEISEKSEIFDDQFSVERPDGSNFTLKIRSTKLEDSAMYFCASSAFGRSYEQYFGPGTRLTVT.

This chain connects TRBV5-1 to TRBJ2-6, with 10 positions matching TRBD1. V shed 3 bases, J shed 0 bases, and the junction held 3 bases outside the gene matches. CDR1 and CDR2 (germline): SGHRS, YFSETQ. The CDR3 runs 17 residues. CDR3 amino acids: CASSSWTGGSGANVLTF. The CDR3 bases are TGCGCCAGCAGCTCCTGGACAGGGGGCTCTGGGGCCAACGTCCTGACTTTC. Together with reference TRBV5-1 and TRBJ2-6, the CDR3 gives the full variable domain: KAGVTQTPRYLIKTRGQQVTLSCSPISGHRSVSWYQQTPGQGLQFLFEYFSETQRNKGNFPGRFSGRQFSNSRSEMNVSTLELGDSALYLCASSSWTGGSGANVLTFGAGSRLTVL.

This clone came up once. The CDR3 here is CASSPGGDETQYF. CDR3 nucleotides: TGTGCCAGCAGCCCCGGGGGGGACGAGACCCAGTACTTC. The chain is built from TRBV28 and TRBJ2-5, with 8 bases fitting TRBD2. Trimming at V came to 6 bases and at J to 5 bases, leaving 5 bases not matched to a gene. Germline assignment: CDR1 MDHEN and CDR2 SYDVKM. This CDR3 contains 13 residues. The full variable domain, its missing parts supplied by reference TRBV28 and TRBJ2-5, is DVKVTQSSRYLVKRTGEKVFLECVQDMDHENMFWYRQDPGLGLRLIYFSYDVKMKEKGDIPEGYSVSREKKERFSLILESASTNQTSMYLCASSPGGDETQYFGPGTRLLVL.

The chain is built from TRBV29-1 and TRBJ2-2; tentative D call: TRBD1 (6 bases). The CDR3 has 14 amino acids. The ends were cut back, 0 bases at V and 3 bases at J, with 8 bases in the middle. The germline V gene has CDR1 SQVTM and CDR2 ANQGSEA. The CDR3 region is CSVEEGADTGELFF. For the CDR3, the DNA is TGCAGCGTTGAAGAGGGGGCTGACACCGGGGAGCTGTTTTTT.

This clone appeared a few times. This chain links TRBV19 with TRBJ2-7, with TRBD1 identical over 10 bases. CDR1 and CDR2 from the germline V gene are LNHDA and SQIVND (reference sequence). Trimming at V came to 2 bases and at J to 2 bases, leaving 3 bases not matched to a gene. This CDR3 has 15 amino acids. DNA of the CDR3: TGTGCCAGTAGTATATCGGGACAGGGGACCTACGAGCAGTACTTC. Encoded protein: CASSISGQGTYEQYF.

This sequence joins TRBV5-1 and TRBJ1-1, with 9 positions matching TRBD1. This CDR3 is 14 amino acids long. V was clipped by 4 bases and J by 3 bases; unmatched bases: 4. Germline V gene sequence: CDR1 SGHRS, CDR2 YFSETQ. CDR3 protein: CASSRRTGDTEAFF. The CDR3 region has the DNA TGCGCCAGCAGCCGACGGACAGGGGACACTGAAGCTTTCTTT.

This clone was observed a handful of times. V and J are TRBV19 and TRBJ1-5; D may be TRBD1 (5 bases). The germline CDR1 and CDR2 sequences are LNHDA and SQIVND (reference sequence). V lost 6 bases and J lost 7, with 16 bases in between. The CDR3 loop spans 14 amino acids. For the CDR3, the DNA is TGTGCCAGTAGACACCAGGGTCGAAGACAGCCCCAGCATTTT. Protein sequence: CASRHQGRRQPQHF.

The J gene is TRBJ2-1, the V gene TRBV10-3; D possibly corresponds to TRBD2 (5 bases). V was cut by 3 bases and J by 3 bases, with 6 bases left in between. The CDR3 extends over 13 amino acids. From germline, CDR1 is ENHRY and CDR2 SYGVKD. The CDR3 DNA is TGTGCCATCAGTGAAGGAGGCTACAATGAGCAGTTCTTC. Amino acid sequence: CAISEGGYNEQFF.